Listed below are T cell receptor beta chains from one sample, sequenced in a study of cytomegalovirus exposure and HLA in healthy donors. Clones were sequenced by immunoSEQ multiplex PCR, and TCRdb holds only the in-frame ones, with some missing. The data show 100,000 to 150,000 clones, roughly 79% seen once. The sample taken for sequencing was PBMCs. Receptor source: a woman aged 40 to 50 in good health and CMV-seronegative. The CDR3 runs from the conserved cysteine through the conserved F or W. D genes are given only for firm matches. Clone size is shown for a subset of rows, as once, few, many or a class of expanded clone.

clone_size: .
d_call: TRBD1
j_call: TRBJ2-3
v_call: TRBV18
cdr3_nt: TGTGCCAGCTCACCGGGACAGGGCACAGATACGCAGTATTTT
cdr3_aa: CASSPGQGTDTQYF

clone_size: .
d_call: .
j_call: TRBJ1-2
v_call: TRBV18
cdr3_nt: TGTGCCAGCTCACAGGACAGAGCTCAGGGCTACACCTTC
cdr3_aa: CASSQDRAQGYTF

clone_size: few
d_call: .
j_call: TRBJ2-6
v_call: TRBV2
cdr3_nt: TGTGCCAGCACTCCACCGGAGGCTGGGGCCAACGTCCTGACTTTC
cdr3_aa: CASTPPEAGANVLTF

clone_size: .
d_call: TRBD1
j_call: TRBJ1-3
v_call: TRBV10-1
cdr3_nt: TGCGCCAGCAGTGAGCCGGGGACAGCCCCAGCGCGAGGTCGAAACACCATATATTTT
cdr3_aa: CASSEPGTAPARGRNTIYF

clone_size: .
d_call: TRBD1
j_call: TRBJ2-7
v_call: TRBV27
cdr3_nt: TGTGCCAGCACCCTTAAGGGACAGGGGACTTCCTACGAGCAGTACTTC
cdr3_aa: CASTLKGQGTSYEQYF

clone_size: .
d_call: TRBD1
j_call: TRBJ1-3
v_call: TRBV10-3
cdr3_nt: TGTGCCATCACCCTGGGACAGGGGAGTGGAAACACCATATATTTT
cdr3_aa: CAITLGQGSGNTIYF

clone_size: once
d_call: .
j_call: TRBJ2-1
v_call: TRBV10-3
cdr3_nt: TGTGCCATCAGTGAGCCCAGTGGGAGGTCGGATGAGCAGTTCTTC
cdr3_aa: CAISEPSGRSDEQFF

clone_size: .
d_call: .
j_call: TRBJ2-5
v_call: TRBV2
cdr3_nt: TGTGCCAGCAGTGAAGAGAGTCAAGAGACCCAGTACTTC
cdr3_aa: CASSEESQETQYF

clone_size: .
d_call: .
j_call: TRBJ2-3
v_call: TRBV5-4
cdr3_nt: TGTGCCAGCAGCCCGGTAGCTAGCACAGATACGCAGTATTTT
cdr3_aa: CASSPVASTDTQYF

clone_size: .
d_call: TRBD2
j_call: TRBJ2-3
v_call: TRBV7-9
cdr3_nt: TGTGCCAGCAGCTTAGGACTAGCGGGGACTTTAGATACGCAGTATTTT
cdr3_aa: CASSLGLAGTLDTQYF